This TCR beta chain was captured in a study of blood T cells in healthy people across ages. Study summary: For every two T cells, template switching captured about one barcoded beta molecule. General study findings and limits: Fewer expanded clones and more diversity marked long-lived versus aged donors. The unknown donor CMV status may have confounded expanded clonotype changes.

This CDR3 spans 15 amino acids. Germline CDR1 reads SGHVS; CDR2 reads FQNEAQ. The V and J ends lost 5 bases and 2 bases respectively, with 15 bases between them. Sample-barcoded 5' priming and a J-beta primer mix drove a second PCR of about 6 to 12 cycles. Each CDR3 protein is one row after TCRdb ran MiXCR on the 5' RACE reads. The repertoire has around 870,000 distinct CDR3 sequences, 29% of them found once; the top ten carry roughly 17%. Concerning this clonotype itself: The antigen remains unidentified.

This rearrangement joins TRBV7-8 to TRBJ2-5, with D possibly TRBD2 on 5 matching bases. The sequence was obtained from a woman of 80 years or more in good health. Input material: blood. CDR3 coding DNA: TGTGCCAGCAGCCCTAGAACTAGATTACAAGAGACCCAGTACTTC. Its translation: CASSPRTRLQETQYF.